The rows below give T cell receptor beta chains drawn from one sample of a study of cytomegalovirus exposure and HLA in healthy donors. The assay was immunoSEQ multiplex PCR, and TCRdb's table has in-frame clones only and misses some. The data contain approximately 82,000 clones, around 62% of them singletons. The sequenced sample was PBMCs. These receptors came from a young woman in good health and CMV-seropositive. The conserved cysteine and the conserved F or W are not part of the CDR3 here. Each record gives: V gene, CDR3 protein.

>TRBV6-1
ASSDRDYEQY
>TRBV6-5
ASQSGQGYNEQF
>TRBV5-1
ASSLQGGSSPLH
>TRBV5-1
ASNQGPPYTDTQY
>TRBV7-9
ASSLATGGGNTIY
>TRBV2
ASSGEVSYEQY
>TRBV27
ASSFGQGAMIGAF
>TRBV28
ASSAPRINYEQY
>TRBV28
ASSTAGLGGDTEAF
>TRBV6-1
ASINAGTGLYGYP
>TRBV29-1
SGRQGRTEAF
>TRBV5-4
ASSFGQGITGELF
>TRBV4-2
ASSQEASGNTIY
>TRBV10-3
AISGDSPNTEAF
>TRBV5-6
ASSNGGPAF
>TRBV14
ASSHFLAGRSTDTQY
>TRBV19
ASTTIGGGTEAF
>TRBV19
ATRRGDLLYT
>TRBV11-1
ASSLGGTSGEYNEQF
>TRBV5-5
ASSPGQVNTEAF
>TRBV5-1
ASSRGQASFGWGNTIY
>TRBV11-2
ASSFAGTGGFETQY
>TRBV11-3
ASSTRGDEQF
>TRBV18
ASSPGQVNEQF
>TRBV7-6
ASSLEGWGEKLF
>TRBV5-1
ASSKTGADTQY
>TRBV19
ASSIPRSVSNYGYT
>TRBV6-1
ASSEQMGTSGGSKETRY
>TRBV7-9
ASSPDPGQGSYGYT
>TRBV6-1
ASSVGHGNTEAF
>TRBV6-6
ASSYSTGEQY
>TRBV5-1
ASRTTGQNTEAF
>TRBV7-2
ASSRGPPTVSYNEQF
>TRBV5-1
ASRSPESNEQF
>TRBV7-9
SSSPQRSSYEQY
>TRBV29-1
SVEVVSGYGYP
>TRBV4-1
ASSRPGSSTEAF
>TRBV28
ASSLWGGTEAF
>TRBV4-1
ASGGAGGGNTIY
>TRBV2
ASSSQGLGNTIY